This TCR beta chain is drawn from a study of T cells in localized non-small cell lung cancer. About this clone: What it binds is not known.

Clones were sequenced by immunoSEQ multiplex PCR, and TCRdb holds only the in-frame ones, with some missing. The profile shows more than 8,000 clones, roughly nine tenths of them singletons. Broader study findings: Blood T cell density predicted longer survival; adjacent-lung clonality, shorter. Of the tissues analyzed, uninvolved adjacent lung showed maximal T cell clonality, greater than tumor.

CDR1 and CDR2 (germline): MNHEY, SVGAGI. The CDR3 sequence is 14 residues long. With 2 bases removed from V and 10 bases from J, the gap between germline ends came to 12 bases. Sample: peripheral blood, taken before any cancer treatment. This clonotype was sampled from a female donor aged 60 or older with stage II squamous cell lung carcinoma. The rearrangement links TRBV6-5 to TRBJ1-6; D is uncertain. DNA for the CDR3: TGTGCCAGCAGTTACCCCCCTGGTGGGTCACCCCTCCACTTT. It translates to CASSYPPGGSPLHF.